These T cell receptor beta chains were read from a single sample in a study of long-term antiretroviral therapy in people with HIV. Some clones are missing from TCRdb's copy, which holds only in-frame ones; the method was immunoSEQ multiplex PCR. The data contain 25,000 to 30,000 clones, around nine tenths of them singletons. The input for sequencing was unsorted PBMCs, taken about 5.2 years after starting antiretroviral therapy. Source of these receptors: a woman aged 40 to 55 with HIV. Each CDR3 is given with its conserved first and last residue. Each record gives: J gene, clone size, D gene, V gene, CDR3 protein, CDR3 DNA. D genes are given only for firm matches. A clone size is listed for some rows: how often the clone was seen (once, few, many), or a class if it is expanded.

TRBJ2-7 | . | . | TRBV7-9 | CASSLVVGTYEQYF | TGTGCCAGCAGCTTAGTTGTGGGAACCTACGAGCAGTACTTC
TRBJ1-6 | few | . | TRBV19 | CASSPRPNSPLHF | TGTGCCAGTAGTCCTAGGCCCAATTCACCCCTCCACTTT
TRBJ2-3 | . | . | TRBV4-2 | CASSQDSALGTDTQYF | TGTGCCAGCAGCCAAGATAGCGCCCTCGGCACAGATACGCAGTATTTT
TRBJ2-3 | . | TRBD2 | TRBV12-5 | CASGTGLAGDPDTQYF | TGTGCTAGTGGCACGGGACTAGCGGGGGACCCAGATACGCAGTATTTT
TRBJ1-2 | . | . | TRBV10-3 | CAIRSGPNYGYTF | TGTGCCATCAGGTCCGGGCCCAACTATGGCTACACCTTC
TRBJ2-1 | . | TRBD2 | TRBV7-6 | CASSLIGTSGGGNEQFF | TGTGCCAGCAGCTTAATAGGGACTAGCGGGGGGGGCAATGAGCAGTTCTTC
TRBJ2-7 | . | . | TRBV2 | CASSDRAGDYEQYF | TGTGCCAGCAGTGACAGGGCAGGGGATTACGAGCAGTACTTC
TRBJ1-1 | . | . | TRBV30 | CAWSVIHSTEAFF | TGTGCCTGGAGTGTAATCCACTCCACTGAAGCTTTCTTT
TRBJ2-7 | . | . | TRBV6-1 | CASSGTREEQYF | TGTGCCAGCAGTGGGACTCGGGAAGAGCAGTACTTC
TRBJ2-7 | . | . | TRBV4-1 | CASSHLEGEEQYF | TGCGCCAGCAGCCACCTCGAAGGCGAAGAGCAGTACTTC
TRBJ1-5 | . | . | TRBV2 | CASHPTGGLSNQPQHF | TGTGCCAGCCACCCCACCGGGGGGTTGAGCAATCAGCCCCAGCATTTT
TRBJ2-1 | . | TRBD2 | TRBV5-1 | CASSFSGGLFWEQFF | TGCGCCAGCAGCTTTAGCGGGGGCCTTTTTTGGGAGCAGTTCTTC
TRBJ2-7 | . | TRBD1 | TRBV2 | CASSESPGTGHYEQYF | TGTGCCAGCAGCGAGTCCCCCGGGACAGGACACTACGAGCAGTACTTC
TRBJ1-6 | . | . | TRBV30 | CAWRQYQGTNSPLHF | TGTGCCTGGAGGCAGTACCAGGGAACCAATTCACCCCTCCACTTT
TRBJ1-5 | . | . | TRBV6-6 | CASSSRGYSNQPQHF | TGTGCCAGCAGCTCCAGGGGTTATAGCAATCAGCCCCAGCATTTT
TRBJ1-2 | . | . | TRBV4-3 | CASSQEGLRDYGYTF | TGCGCCAGCAGCCAAGAGGGCCTCCGGGACTATGGCTACACCTTC
TRBJ1-1 | . | . | TRBV11-2 | CASSLEIRPSTEAFF | TGTGCCAGCAGCTTAGAGATCCGGCCGAGCACTGAAGCTTTCTTT
TRBJ1-1 | . | . | TRBV7-9 | CASSLAPGLTEAFF | TGTGCCAGCAGCTTAGCGCCGGGGCTGACTGAAGCTTTCTTT
TRBJ2-3 | . | . | TRBV30 | CAWARDIQQYF | TGTGCCTGGGCCCGGGACATTCAACAGTATTTT
TRBJ1-1 | . | . | TRBV30 | CAWSVIDTEAFF | TGTGCCTGGAGTGTAATTGACACTGAAGCTTTCTTT
TRBJ1-1 | . | TRBD1 | TRBV9 | CASSVSGGTEAFF | TGTGCCAGCAGCGTATCAGGGGGGACTGAAGCTTTCTTT
TRBJ1-4 | . | . | TRBV6-1 | CASSAREGVLGNEKLFF | TGTGCCAGCAGTGCCCGGGAGGGGGTGTTGGGTAATGAAAAACTGTTTTTT
TRBJ1-6 | . | . | TRBV15 | CATSRASFNSPLHF | TGTGCCACCAGCAGAGCCAGTTTCAATTCACCCCTCCACTTT
TRBJ2-1 | . | . | TRBV15 | CATSRDWGDSLYNEQFF | TGTGCCACCAGCAGAGATTGGGGGGACAGCCTCTACAATGAGCAGTTCTTC
TRBJ1-2 | . | TRBD1 | TRBV2 | CASSPTGTDGYTF | TGTGCCAGCAGTCCGACAGGGACGGATGGCTACACCTTC
TRBJ2-1 | . | TRBD2 | TRBV18 | CASSPPGRVADEQFF | TGTGCCAGCTCACCGCCAGGGAGGGTAGCCGATGAGCAGTTCTTC
TRBJ1-3 | . | . | TRBV30 | CAWSPWGQGIGNTIYF | TGTGCCTGGAGTCCCTGGGGGCAGGGGATTGGAAACACCATATATTTT
TRBJ2-3 | . | . | TRBV10-3 | CAIKGTGNEDTQYF | TGTGCCATCAAGGGCACCGGGAATGAAGATACGCAGTATTTT
TRBJ1-2 | . | . | TRBV9 | CASSVGEGPGRGGTYGYTF | TGTGCCAGCAGCGTAGGCGAGGGGCCCGGGCGGGGGGGCACGTATGGCTACACCTTC
TRBJ1-1 | . | . | TRBV6-1 | CASSENPPQNTEAFF | TGTGCCAGCAGTGAAAATCCACCTCAGAACACTGAAGCTTTCTTT
TRBJ1-3 | . | . | TRBV11-2 | CASSLAPYTVGPGNTIYF | TGTGCCAGCAGCTTAGCACCATACACGGTTGGACCTGGAAACACCATATATTTT